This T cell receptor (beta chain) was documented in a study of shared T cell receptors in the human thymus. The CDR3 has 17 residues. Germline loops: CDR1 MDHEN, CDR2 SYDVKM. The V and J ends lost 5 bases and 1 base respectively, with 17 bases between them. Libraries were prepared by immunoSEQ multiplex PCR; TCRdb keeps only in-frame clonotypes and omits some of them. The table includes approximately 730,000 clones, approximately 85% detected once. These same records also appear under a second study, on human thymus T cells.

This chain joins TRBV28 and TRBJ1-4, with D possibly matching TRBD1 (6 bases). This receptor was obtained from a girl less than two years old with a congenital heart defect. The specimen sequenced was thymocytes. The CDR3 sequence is CASSRWTVGRTNEKLFF. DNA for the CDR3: TGTGCCAGCAGTCGATGGACAGTGGGGCGAACTAATGAAAAACTGTTTTTT. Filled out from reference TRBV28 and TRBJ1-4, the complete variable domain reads DVKVTQSSRYLVKRTGEKVFLECVQDMDHENMFWYRQDPGLGLRLIYFSYDVKMKEKGDIPEGYSVSREKKERFSLILESASTNQTSMYLCASSRWTVGRTNEKLFFGSGTQLSVL.